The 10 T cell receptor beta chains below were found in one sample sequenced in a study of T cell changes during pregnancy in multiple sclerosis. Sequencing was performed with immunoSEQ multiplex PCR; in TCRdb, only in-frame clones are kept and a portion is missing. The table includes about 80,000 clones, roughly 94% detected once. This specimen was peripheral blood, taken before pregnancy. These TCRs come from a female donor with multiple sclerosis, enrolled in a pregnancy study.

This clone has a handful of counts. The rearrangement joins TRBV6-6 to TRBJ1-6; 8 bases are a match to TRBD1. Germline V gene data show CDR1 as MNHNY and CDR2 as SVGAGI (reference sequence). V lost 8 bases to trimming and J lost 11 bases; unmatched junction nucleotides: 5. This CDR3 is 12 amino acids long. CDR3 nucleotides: TGTGCCAGCGGGAACAGGGGGACACCCCTCCACTTT. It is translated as CASGNRGTPLHF.

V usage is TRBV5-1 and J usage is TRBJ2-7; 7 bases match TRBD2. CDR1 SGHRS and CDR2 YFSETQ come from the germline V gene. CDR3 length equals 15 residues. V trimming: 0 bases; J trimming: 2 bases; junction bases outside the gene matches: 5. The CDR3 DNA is TGCGCCAGCAGCTTGGAGGCTAGCGGCACCTACGAGCAGTACTTC. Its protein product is CASSLEASGTYEQYF.

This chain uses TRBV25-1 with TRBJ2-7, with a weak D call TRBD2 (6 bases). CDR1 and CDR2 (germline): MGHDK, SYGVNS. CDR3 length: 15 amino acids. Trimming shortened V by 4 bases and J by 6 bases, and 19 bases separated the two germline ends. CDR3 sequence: CASSGYQEGGSEQYF. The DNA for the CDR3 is TGTGCCAGCAGTGGGTACCAGGAGGGTGGGTCCGAGCAGTACTTC.

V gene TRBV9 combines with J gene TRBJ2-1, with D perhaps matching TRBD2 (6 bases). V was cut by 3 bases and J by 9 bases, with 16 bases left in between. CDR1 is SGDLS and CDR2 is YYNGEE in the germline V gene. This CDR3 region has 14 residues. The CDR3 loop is CASSGSGRGFEQFF. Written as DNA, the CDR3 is TGTGCCAGCAGCGGTTCCGGGAGAGGGTTTGAGCAGTTCTTC.

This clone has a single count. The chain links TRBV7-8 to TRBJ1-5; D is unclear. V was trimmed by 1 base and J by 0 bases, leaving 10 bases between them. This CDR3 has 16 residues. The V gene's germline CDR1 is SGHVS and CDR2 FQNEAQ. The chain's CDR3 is CASSLGADYSNQPQHF. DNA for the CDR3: TGTGCCAGCAGCTTAGGGGCAGATTATAGCAATCAGCCCCAGCATTTT.

CDR3: CASSFGDRGTGELFF. The DNA for the CDR3 is TGTGCCAGCAGCTTCGGAGACAGAGGAACCGGGGAGCTGTTTTTT. The chain uses TRBV5-6 and TRBJ2-2, with D possibly TRBD1 on 5 matching bases. The V gene lost 2 bases and the J gene lost 5 bases, with 13 bases spanning the gap. CDR3 length: 15 residues. Germline V gene data show CDR1 as SGHDT and CDR2 as YYEEEE. Full variable domain (rest looked up from reference TRBV5-6 and TRBJ2-2): DAGVTQSPTHLIKTRGQQVTLRCSPKSGHDTVSWYQQALGQGPQFIFQYYEEEERQRGNFPDRFSGHQFPNYSSELNVNALLLGDSALYLCASSFGDRGTGELFFGEGSRLTVL.

CDR3 nucleotide sequence: TGTGCCAGCAGCCAAGACTTGAGATACTATGGCTACACCTTC. Encoded protein: CASSQDLRYYGYTF. This chain joins TRBV14 and TRBJ1-2; unclear D gene. The CDR3 covers 14 residues. CDR1 and CDR2 from the germline V gene are SGHDN and FVKESK. V shed 0 bases and J shed 3 bases, with 8 bases lying between them. The full variable domain, in which reference TRBV14 and TRBJ1-2 provide the parts outside the CDR3, is EAGVTQFPSHSVIEKGQTVTLRCDPISGHDNLYWYRRVMGKEIKFLLHFVKESKQDESGMPNNRFLAERTGGTYSTLKVQPAELEDSGVYFCASSQDLRYYGYTFGSGTRLTVV.

CDR3 in amino acids: CASQGGSSGRTGELFF. CDR3 DNA sequence: TGTGCCAGCCAAGGGGGGTCTAGCGGGAGGACCGGGGAGCTGTTTTTT. This rearrangement joins TRBV5-4 to TRBJ2-2, with 11 bases identical to TRBD2. Germline-derived CDR1 and CDR2 are SGHNT and YYREEE (reference sequence). V lost 7 bases to trimming and J lost 5 bases; unmatched junction nucleotides: 10. The CDR3 has 16 residues. The full variable domain, with the rest looked up from reference TRBV5-4 and TRBJ2-2, is ETGVTQSPTHLIKTRGQQVTLRCSSQSGHNTVSWYQQALGQGPQFIFQYYREEENGRGNFPPRFSGLQFPNYSSELNVNALELDDSALYLCASQGGSSGRTGELFFGEGSRLTVL.

CDR3 bases: TGTGCCAGCAGCGGCGACAGGCTCCCCACAGATACGCAGTATTTT. Protein: CASSGDRLPTDTQYF. This sequence joins TRBV11-1 and TRBJ2-3; D may be TRBD1 (6 bases). The germline V gene has CDR1 SGHAT and CDR2 FQDESV (reference sequence). V shed 5 bases and J shed 2 bases, with 14 bases lying between them. The CDR3 extends over 15 amino acids.

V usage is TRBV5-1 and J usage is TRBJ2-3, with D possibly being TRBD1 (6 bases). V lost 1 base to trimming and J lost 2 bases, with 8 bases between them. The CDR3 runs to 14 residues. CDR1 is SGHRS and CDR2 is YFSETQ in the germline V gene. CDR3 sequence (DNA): TGCGCCAGCAGCTTGTACAGGGCCACAGATACGCAGTATTTT. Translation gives CASSLYRATDTQYF. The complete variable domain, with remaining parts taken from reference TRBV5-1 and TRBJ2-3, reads KAGVTQTPRYLIKTRGQQVTLSCSPISGHRSVSWYQQTPGQGLQFLFEYFSETQRNKGNFPGRFSGRQFSNSRSEMNVSTLELGDSALYLCASSLYRATDTQYFGPGTRLTVL.